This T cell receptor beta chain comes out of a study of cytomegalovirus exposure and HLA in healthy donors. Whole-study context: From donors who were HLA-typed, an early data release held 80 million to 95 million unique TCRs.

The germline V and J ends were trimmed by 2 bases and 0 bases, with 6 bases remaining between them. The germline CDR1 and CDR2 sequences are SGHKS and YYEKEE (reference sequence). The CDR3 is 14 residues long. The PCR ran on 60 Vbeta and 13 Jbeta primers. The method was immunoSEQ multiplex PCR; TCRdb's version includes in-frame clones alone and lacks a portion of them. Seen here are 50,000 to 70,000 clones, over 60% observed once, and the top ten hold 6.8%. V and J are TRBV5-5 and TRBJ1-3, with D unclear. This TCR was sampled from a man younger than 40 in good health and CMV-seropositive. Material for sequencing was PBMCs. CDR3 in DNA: TGTGCCAGCAGCTTTACAAGCTCTGGAAACACCATATATTTT. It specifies CASSFTSSGNTIYF.